The rows below give T cell receptor beta chains drawn from one sample of a study of blood T cell repertoires in COVID-19. Some clones are missing from TCRdb's copy, which holds only in-frame ones; the method was immunoSEQ multiplex PCR. The sample lists about 170,000 clones, just under 90% occurring once. The sequenced material came from peripheral blood. The source of these receptors is a man aged 18 to 30 with active or convalescent COVID-19. Both conserved end residues are part of each CDR3. D genes are given only for firm matches. Where a row states a size, it is once, few, many or the class of an expanded clone; other rows omit it.

TRBJ1-2	TRBV28	-	TRBD1	TGTGCCAGCAGTGTAACAGGGGCGAGGGGCTACACCTTC	CASSVTGARGYTF
TRBJ1-2	TRBV2	-	-	TGTGCCAGCAGTGAACCGCTGGGGACACGTTATGGCTACACCTTC	CASSEPLGTRYGYTF
TRBJ1-6	TRBV7-2	-	-	TGTGCCAGCAGCTTACGGGGGGGGTCAGGAAATTCACCCCTCCACTTT	CASSLRGGSGNSPLHF
TRBJ1-5	TRBV19	-	-	TGTGCCAGTAGTATAGGGACAGTTAGCAATCAGCCCCAGCATTTT	CASSIGTVSNQPQHF
TRBJ1-5	TRBV18	-	-	TGTGCCAGCTCACCCGGGGGTCCGTATACCAATCAGCCCCAGCATTTT	CASSPGGPYTNQPQHF
TRBJ1-1	TRBV11-3	-	-	TGTGCCAGCAGCTTTAGCCTCCTGAGTGAAGCTTTCTTT	CASSFSLLSEAFF
TRBJ1-5	TRBV7-2	-	TRBD1	TGTGCCAGCAGCTTAGTCAGGGGGGATCAGCCCCAGCATTTT	CASSLVRGDQPQHF
TRBJ1-6	TRBV4-1	-	-	TGCGCCAGCAGCCCTCGACTAGGTGTGGGGACTTATTCACCCCTCCACTTT	CASSPRLGVGTYSPLHF
TRBJ1-1	TRBV12-5	few	-	TGTGCTAGTGGTTACCGGGGGGTGAACACTGAAGCTTTCTTT	CASGYRGVNTEAFF
TRBJ2-7	TRBV2	-	-	TGTGCCAGCAGCTATACAGGTTACGAGCAGTACTTC	CASSYTGYEQYF
TRBJ2-1	TRBV29-1	once	-	TGCAGCGTTGAAGAAGGGGCTGGAAGAAGTGAGCAGTTCTTC	CSVEEGAGRSEQFF
TRBJ2-1	TRBV7-2	-	-	TGTGCCAGCAGCTCCGCGGGACAGCCTTACAATGAGCAGTTCTTC	CASSSAGQPYNEQFF
TRBJ1-5	TRBV11-3	-	-	TGTGCCAGCAGCTTAGGGGGCAGCAATCAGCCCCAGCATTTT	CASSLGGSNQPQHF
TRBJ1-1	TRBV4-1	-	-	TGCGCCAGCAGCCAAGATCATTTCAGGAACACTGAAGCTTTCTTT	CASSQDHFRNTEAFF
TRBJ2-2	TRBV28	-	TRBD1	TGTGCCAGTGGGGGACAGGGAGGCGCCGGGGAGCTGTTTTTT	CASGGQGGAGELFF
TRBJ2-3	TRBV15	-	-	TGTGCCACCAGCGTCAGGGGAGATCTATGGCAGTATTTT	CATSVRGDLWQYF
TRBJ2-5	TRBV11-3	-	TRBD2	TGTGCCAGCAGCTTGGCTTCGGGAGGGGAGGAGACCCAGTACTTC	CASSLASGGEETQYF
TRBJ1-6	TRBV5-1	-	TRBD1	TGCGCCAGCAGCTTGGGACAGGGAAGAAATTCACCCCTCCACTTT	CASSLGQGRNSPLHF
TRBJ1-2	TRBV9	-	-	TGTGCCAGCAGCGTATGGGCAGGAGGGGGCTACACCTTC	CASSVWAGGGYTF
TRBJ2-3	TRBV2	-	-	TGTGCCAGCAGTCCCCAGGGAATAGATACGCAGTATTTT	CASSPQGIDTQYF
TRBJ1-3	TRBV28	few	-	TGTGCCAGCAGTGACCTGGGACTCTCTGGAAACACCATATATTTT	CASSDLGLSGNTIYF
TRBJ2-1	TRBV11-2	-	TRBD1	TGTGCCAGCAGCTTAATCCCGGGACAGCTAAACAATGAGCAGTTCTTC	CASSLIPGQLNNEQFF
TRBJ1-5	TRBV19	-	-	TGTGCCAGTAGTACTGGCAGGGTAATTCAGCCCCAGCATTTT	CASSTGRVIQPQHF
TRBJ2-1	TRBV11-3	-	-	TGTGCCAGCAGCTTAGGAGATGCCTACAATGAGCAGTTCTTC	CASSLGDAYNEQFF
TRBJ1-2	TRBV27	once	TRBD1	TGTGCCAGCAGTTCCTCGGGACAGGGGTGGGGCTACACCTTC	CASSSSGQGWGYTF
TRBJ2-1	TRBV28	-	-	TGTGCCAGCATACGACAGGAAAACAATGAGCAGTTCTTC	CASIRQENNEQFF
TRBJ2-5	TRBV28	-	-	TGTGCCAGCAGTTCGAGGTTGACGGAGACCCAGTACTTC	CASSSRLTETQYF
TRBJ2-7	TRBV19	few	TRBD2	TGTGCCAGTAGTATTAGGGGGACTAGCGTATACGAGCAGTACTTC	CASSIRGTSVYEQYF
TRBJ1-2	TRBV19	-	-	TGTGCCAGTAGGGACAATAACTATGGCTACACCTTC	CASRDNNYGYTF
TRBJ1-1	TRBV28	-	-	TGTGCCAGCAGTTTCGTCCTGAACACTGAAGCTTTCTTT	CASSFVLNTEAFF
TRBJ1-3	TRBV5-6	-	TRBD1	TGTGCCAGCAGCCAAACGACAGGGGGCTCTGGAAACACCATATATTTT	CASSQTTGGSGNTIYF
TRBJ1-1	TRBV11-2	-	-	TGTGCCAGCAGCTTCCAGTACACTGAAGCTTTCTTT	CASSFQYTEAFF
TRBJ1-1	TRBV6-5	-	-	TGTGCCAGCAGTCCCCACTGGAACACTGAAGCTTTCTTT	CASSPHWNTEAFF
TRBJ1-5	TRBV2	-	-	TGTGCCAGCAGGAACTACGACGGCAGCAATCAGCCCCAGCATTTT	CASRNYDGSNQPQHF